This TCR beta chain was found in a study of OX40 agonist ivuxolimab in advanced cancers. Broadly, across the study: Ivuxolimab, which targeted the costimulatory receptor OX40 (CD134), was an agonistic, fully human IgG2 monoclonal antibody. Intravenous ivuxolimab was administered to patients every 2 weeks at six dose levels: 0.01, 0.1, 0.3, 1.5, 3 and 10 mg/kg. Of the 52 patients in dose escalation, around 20 had hepatocellular carcinoma, approximately 15 had melanoma, 9 had renal cell carcinoma and 9 had head and neck cancer. In the dose-escalation cohort, 70% to 85% of patients were male, and the mean age was roughly 60 years, with a range of roughly 20 to 80. Patients were allowed to have had prior anti-PD-1, anti-PD-L1 or anti-CTLA-4 therapy, and 30% to 40% of the dose-escalation patients had previously received checkpoint inhibitors. Partial responses were achieved by three dose-escalation patients, of whom one had hepatocellular carcinoma and two had cutaneous melanoma. The point of sequencing TCRbeta in the periphery was to test whether ivuxolimab changed TCR sequence diversity and drove clonal T-cell expansion. The monotherapy dose-escalation portion (N of about 50 patients) of the phase I ivuxolimab trial is reported in the paper.

General findings and caveats noted by the study authors: After ivuxolimab, more expanded clones were found on average in CD8+ T cells than in CD4+ T cells. In the 0.1-3.0 mg/kg groups, partial responders had among the lowest normalized peripheral clonal expansion, particularly in CD8+ T cells. Low levels of normalized T-cell clonal expansion were also seen in some patients who did not respond. At doses of 0.1 to 3.0 mg/kg, clonal expansion of both CD4+ and CD8+ blood T cells was observed from baseline to week 6. The antigen specificity of the clonally expanded peripheral T cells was not determined.

Genomic DNA was extracted from sorted cells for sequencing of the TCRbeta CDR3 region. The immunoSEQ Assay was used to sequence the TCRbeta CDR3 regions. The clones in this table, taken by TCRdb from immuneACCESS, are in-frame only. Not every clone is retained; where verified, under half of the shortfall comes from an unresolved V gene, and the cause of the rest is unknown. This sample lists 57,000 or so clones; 75% to 90% were detected once. The biggest ten clones account for 15% to 20% of the sample. V is pared back by 1 base and J by 0 bases, with 10 bases lying between the germline termini. Counted from cysteine to phenylalanine, this CDR3 has 16 amino acids. The retained sequence is limited to the CDR3, 48 bases, with the frame set at the first base. From the germline V gene, CDR1 is SGHRS and CDR2 is YFSETQ. This clone was counted a single time. The antigen it recognizes is unknown. No much larger clone exists at a distance of one base, and base qualities are not known.

The trial excluded patients who had a history of autoimmune disease or were on systemic immunosuppression. Peripheral blood for TCR sequencing was collected from all dose cohorts at baseline, on cycle 4 day 1, and on cycle 7 day 1. Samples were obtained from an open-label, multicenter, first-in-human phase I dose-escalation trial of ivuxolimab. Adults with locally advanced or metastatic head and neck squamous cell, hepatocellular, melanoma or renal cell carcinoma were enrolled in the trial. Before TCR sequencing, CD4+ and CD8+ T cells were separately sorted from peripheral blood. The rearranged segments are TRBV5-1 and TRBJ1-4; the D gene remains uncertain. The sequences come from CD4+ or CD8+ T cells sorted from blood, collected in a trial of the OX40 agonist ivuxolimab. The clonotype comes from an adult with an advanced solid tumor such as melanoma, head and neck, liver or kidney cancer. CDR3 reads: CASSLMTLATNEKLFF. The sequenced DNA: TGCGCCAGCAGCTTGATGACCCTCGCAACTAATGAAAAACTGTTTTTT.